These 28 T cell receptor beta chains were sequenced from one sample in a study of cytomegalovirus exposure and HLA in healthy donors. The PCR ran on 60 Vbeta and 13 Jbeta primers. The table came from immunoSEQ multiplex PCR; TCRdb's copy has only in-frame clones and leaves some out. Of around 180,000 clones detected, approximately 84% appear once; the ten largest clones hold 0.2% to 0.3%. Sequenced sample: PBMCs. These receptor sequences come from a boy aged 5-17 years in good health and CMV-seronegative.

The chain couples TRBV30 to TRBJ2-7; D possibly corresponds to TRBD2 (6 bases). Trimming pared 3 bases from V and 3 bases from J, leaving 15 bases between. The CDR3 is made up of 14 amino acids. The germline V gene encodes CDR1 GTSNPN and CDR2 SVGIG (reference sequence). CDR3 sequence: CAWSHLLGGYEQYF. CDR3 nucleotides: TGTGCCTGGAGCCACCTCCTCGGGGGCTACGAGCAGTACTTC.

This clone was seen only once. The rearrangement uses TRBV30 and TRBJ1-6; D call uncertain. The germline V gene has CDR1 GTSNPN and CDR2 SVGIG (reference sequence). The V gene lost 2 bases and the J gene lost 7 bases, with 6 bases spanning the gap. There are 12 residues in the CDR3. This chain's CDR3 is CAWSRGNSPLHF. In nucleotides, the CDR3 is TGTGCCTGGAGTCGAGGGAATTCACCCCTCCACTTT. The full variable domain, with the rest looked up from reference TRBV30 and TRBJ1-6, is SQTIHQWPATLVQPVGSPLSLECTVEGTSNPNLYWYRQAAGRGLQLLFYSVGIGQISSEVPQNLSASRPQDRQFILSSKKLLLSDSGFYLCAWSRGNSPLHFGNGTRLTVT.

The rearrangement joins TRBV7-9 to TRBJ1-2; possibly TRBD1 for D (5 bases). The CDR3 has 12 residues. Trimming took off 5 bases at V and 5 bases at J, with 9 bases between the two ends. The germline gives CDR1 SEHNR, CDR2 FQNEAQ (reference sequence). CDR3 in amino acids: CASSGSGYGYTF. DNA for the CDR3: TGTGCCAGCAGCGGGTCAGGGTATGGCTACACCTTC.

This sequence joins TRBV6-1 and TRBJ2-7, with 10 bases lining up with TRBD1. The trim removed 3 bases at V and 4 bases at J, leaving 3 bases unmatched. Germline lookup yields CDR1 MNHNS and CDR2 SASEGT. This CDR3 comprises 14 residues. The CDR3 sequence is CASSDWDRGYEQYF. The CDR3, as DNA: TGTGCCAGCAGTGATTGGGACAGGGGTTACGAGCAGTACTTC.

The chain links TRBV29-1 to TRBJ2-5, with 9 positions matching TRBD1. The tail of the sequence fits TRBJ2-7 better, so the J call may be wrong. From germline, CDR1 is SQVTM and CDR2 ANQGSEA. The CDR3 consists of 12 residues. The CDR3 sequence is CSVPGQGYEQYF. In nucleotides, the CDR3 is TGCAGCGTGCCGGGACAGGGCTACGAGCAGTACTTC.

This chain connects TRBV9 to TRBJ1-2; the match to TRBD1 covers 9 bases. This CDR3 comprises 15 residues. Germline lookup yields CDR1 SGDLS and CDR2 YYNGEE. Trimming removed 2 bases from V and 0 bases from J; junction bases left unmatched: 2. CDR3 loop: CASSVGQGPNYGYTF. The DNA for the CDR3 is TGTGCCAGCAGCGTCGGACAGGGGCCTAACTATGGCTACACCTTC.

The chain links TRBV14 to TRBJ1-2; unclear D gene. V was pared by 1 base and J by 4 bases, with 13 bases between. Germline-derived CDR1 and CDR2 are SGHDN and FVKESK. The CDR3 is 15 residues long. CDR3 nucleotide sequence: TGTGCCAGCAGCCAAGGCCGGGGTCTATTCTATGGCTACACCTTC. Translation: CASSQGRGLFYGYTF.

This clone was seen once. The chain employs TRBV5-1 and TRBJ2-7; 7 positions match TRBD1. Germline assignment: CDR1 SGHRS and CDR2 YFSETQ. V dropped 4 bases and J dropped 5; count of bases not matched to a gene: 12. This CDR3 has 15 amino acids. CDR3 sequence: CASSTRTGSRNEQYF. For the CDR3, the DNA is TGCGCCAGCAGCACGCGGACAGGTAGTCGTAACGAGCAGTACTTC.

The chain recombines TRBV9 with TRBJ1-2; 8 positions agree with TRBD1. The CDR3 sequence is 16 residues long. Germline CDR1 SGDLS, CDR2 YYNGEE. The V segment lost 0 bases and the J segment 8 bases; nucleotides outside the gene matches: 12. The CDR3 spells CASSVATGQGAAGYTF. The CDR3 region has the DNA TGTGCCAGCAGCGTAGCTACGGGGCAGGGGGCGGCAGGCTACACCTTC.

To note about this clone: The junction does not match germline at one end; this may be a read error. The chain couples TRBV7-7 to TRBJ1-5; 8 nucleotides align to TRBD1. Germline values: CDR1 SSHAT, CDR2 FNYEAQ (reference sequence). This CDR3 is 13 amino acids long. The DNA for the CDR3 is TGTGCTAGCAGCTTACAGGGGGGTCAGCCCCAGCATTTT. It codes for CASSLQGGQPQHF.

Written as DNA, the CDR3 is TGCAGCACTAGACTAGCGGGACCGGGGGAGACCCAGTACTTC. Translating it yields CSTRLAGPGETQYF. The genes are TRBV29-1 and TRBJ2-5, with 11 bases matching TRBD2. V trimming: 8 bases; J trimming: 5 bases; junction bases outside the gene matches: 10. Germline CDR1 SQVTM, CDR2 ANQGSEA. The CDR3 sequence is 14 residues long.

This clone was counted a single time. This CDR3 is CASSVQGAWTGELFF. The CDR3 DNA is TGTGCCAGCAGTGTACAGGGGGCGTGGACCGGGGAGCTGTTTTTT. This chain connects TRBV6-1 to TRBJ2-2, with 9 bases lining up with TRBD1. V shed 4 bases and J 5 bases; nucleotides not matched to a gene: 5. This CDR3 has 15 amino acids. Germline lookup yields CDR1 MNHNS and CDR2 SASEGT.

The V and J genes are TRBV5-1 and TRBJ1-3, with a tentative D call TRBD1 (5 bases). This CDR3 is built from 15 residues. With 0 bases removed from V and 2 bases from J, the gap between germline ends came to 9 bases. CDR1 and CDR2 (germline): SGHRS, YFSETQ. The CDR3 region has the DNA TGCGCCAGCAGCTTGGCCTCAGGGACTGGAAACACCATATATTTT. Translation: CASSLASGTGNTIYF.

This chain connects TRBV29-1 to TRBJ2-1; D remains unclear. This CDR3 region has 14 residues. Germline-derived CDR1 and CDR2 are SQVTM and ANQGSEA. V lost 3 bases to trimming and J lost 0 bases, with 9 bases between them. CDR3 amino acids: CSVERPSSYNEQFF. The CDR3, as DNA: TGCAGCGTTGAGAGGCCAAGCTCCTACAATGAGCAGTTCTTC.

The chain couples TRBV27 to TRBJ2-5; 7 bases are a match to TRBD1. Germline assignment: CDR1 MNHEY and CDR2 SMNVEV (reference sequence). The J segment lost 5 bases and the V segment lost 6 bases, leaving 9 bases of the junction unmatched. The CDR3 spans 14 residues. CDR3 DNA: TGTGCCAGCAGGTCTGAGGGGGCCAGGGAGACCCAGTACTTC. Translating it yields CASRSEGARETQYF.

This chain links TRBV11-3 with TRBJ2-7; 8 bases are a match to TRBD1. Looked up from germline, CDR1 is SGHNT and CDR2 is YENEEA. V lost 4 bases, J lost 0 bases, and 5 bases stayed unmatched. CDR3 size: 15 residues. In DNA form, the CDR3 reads TGTGCCAGCAGCTACCCGGACAGGGACTCCTACGAGCAGTACTTC. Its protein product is CASSYPDRDSYEQYF. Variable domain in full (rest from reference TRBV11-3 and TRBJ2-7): EAGVVQSPRYKIIEKKQPVAFWCNPISGHNTLYWYLQNLGQGPELLIRYENEEAVDDSQLPKDRFSAERLKGVDSTLKIQPAELGDSAVYLCASSYPDRDSYEQYFGPGTRLTVT.

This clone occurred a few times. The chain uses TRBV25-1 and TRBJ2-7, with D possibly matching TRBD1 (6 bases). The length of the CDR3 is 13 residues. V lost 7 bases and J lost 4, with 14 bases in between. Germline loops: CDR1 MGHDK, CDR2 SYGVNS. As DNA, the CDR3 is TGTGCCAGCACCGGGACACCCCCTTACGAGCAGTACTTC. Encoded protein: CASTGTPPYEQYF.

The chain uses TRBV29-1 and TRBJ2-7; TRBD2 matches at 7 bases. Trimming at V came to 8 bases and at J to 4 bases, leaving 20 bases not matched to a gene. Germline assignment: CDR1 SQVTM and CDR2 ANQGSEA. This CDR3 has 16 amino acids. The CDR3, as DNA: TGCAGCATTGTGGGGCCCGCGGGGGAGGTGGGATACGAGCAGTACTTC. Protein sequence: CSIVGPAGEVGYEQYF.

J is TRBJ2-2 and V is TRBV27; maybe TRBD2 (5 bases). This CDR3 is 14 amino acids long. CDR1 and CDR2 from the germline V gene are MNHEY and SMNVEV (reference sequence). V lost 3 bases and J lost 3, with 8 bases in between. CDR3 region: CASSFSAHTGELFF. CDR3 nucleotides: TGTGCCAGCAGTTTTAGCGCCCACACCGGGGAGCTGTTTTTT.

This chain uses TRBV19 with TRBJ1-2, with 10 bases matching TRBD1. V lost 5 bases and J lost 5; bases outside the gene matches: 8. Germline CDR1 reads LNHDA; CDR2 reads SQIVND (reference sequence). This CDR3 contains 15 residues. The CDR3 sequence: CASSVWTGGPYGYTF. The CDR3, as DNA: TGTGCCAGTAGTGTTTGGACAGGGGGGCCTTATGGCTACACCTTC.

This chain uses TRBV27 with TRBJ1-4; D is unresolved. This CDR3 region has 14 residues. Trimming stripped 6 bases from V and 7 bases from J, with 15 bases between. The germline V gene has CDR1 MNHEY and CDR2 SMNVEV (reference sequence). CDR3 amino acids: CASSKTQTFEKLFF. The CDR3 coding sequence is TGTGCCAGCAGCAAGACACAAACCTTTGAAAAACTGTTTTTT.

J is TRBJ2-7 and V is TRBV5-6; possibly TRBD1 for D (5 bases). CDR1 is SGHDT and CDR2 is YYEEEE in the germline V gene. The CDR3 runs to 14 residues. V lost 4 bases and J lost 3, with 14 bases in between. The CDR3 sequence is CASSRRGWDYEQYF. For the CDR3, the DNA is TGTGCCAGCAGCCGTAGGGGCTGGGACTACGAGCAGTACTTC.

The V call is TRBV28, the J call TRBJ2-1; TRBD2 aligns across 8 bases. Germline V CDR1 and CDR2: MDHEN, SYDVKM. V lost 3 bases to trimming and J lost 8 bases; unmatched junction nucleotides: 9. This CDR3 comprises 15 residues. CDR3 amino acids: CASSFSSGRVDEQFF. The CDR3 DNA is TGTGCCAGCAGTTTTTCCAGCGGGAGAGTTGATGAGCAGTTCTTC.

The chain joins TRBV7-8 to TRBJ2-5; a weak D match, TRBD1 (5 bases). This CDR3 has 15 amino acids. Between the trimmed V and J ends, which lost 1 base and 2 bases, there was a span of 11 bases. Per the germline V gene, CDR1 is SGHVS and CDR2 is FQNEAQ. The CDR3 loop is CASSLVGVRQETQYF. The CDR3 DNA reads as TGTGCCAGCAGCTTAGTAGGGGTCAGGCAAGAGACCCAGTACTTC.

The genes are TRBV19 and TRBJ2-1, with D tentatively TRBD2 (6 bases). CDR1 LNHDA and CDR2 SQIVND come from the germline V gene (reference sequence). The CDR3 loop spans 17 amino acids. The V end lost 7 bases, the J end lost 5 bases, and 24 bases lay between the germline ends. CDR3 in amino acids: CASIPDTGTPTNNEQFF. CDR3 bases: TGTGCCAGTATCCCGGATACCGGGACTCCGACCAACAATGAGCAGTTCTTC.

This CDR3 is CASSLRRANTEAFF. For the CDR3, the DNA is TGTGCCAGCAGCTTACGCAGGGCGAACACTGAAGCTTTCTTT. The genes are TRBV5-8 and TRBJ1-1, with D possibly matching TRBD1 (5 bases). Between the trimmed V and J ends, which lost 2 bases and 1 base, there was a span of 9 bases. The CDR3 spans 14 residues. Germline assignment: CDR1 SGHTS and CDR2 YDEGEE. Full variable domain (outside the CDR3, taken from reference TRBV5-8 and TRBJ1-1): EAGVTQSPTHLIKTRGQQATLRCSPISGHTSVYWYQQALGLGLQFLLWYDEGEERNRGNFPPRFSGRQFPNYSSELNVNALELEDSALYLCASSLRRANTEAFFGQGTRLTVV.

CDR3 in DNA: TGTGCCAGCTCACCACCGGAGAGGGGGTTCTATAATTCACCCCTCCACTTT. Translating it yields CASSPPERGFYNSPLHF. The V and J genes are TRBV18 and TRBJ1-6; maybe TRBD1 (6 bases). V was cut by 0 bases and J by 3 bases, with 12 bases left in between. This CDR3 is built from 17 residues. CDR1 is KGHSH, CDR2 LQKENI, per germline.

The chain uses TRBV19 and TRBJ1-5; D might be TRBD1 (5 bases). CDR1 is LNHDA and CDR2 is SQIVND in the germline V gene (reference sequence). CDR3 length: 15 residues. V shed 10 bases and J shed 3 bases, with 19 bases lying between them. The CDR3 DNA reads TGTGCCACCAATGAGTTGGGGGGACTCAATCAGCCCCAGCATTTT. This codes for CATNELGGLNQPQHF.